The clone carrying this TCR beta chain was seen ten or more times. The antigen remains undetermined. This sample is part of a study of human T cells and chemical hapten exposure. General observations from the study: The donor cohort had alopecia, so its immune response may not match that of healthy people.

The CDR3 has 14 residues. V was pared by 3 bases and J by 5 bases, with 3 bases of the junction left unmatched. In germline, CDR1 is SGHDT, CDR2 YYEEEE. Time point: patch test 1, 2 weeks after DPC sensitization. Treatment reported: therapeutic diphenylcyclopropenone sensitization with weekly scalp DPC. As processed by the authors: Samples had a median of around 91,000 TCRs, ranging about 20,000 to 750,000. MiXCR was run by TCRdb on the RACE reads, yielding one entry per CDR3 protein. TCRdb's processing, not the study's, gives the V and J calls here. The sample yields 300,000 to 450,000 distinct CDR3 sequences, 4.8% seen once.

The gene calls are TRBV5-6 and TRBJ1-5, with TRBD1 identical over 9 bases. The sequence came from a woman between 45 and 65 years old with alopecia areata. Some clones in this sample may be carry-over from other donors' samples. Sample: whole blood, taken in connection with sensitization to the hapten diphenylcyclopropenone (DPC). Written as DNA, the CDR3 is TGTGCCAGCAGCTGGGGACAGGGAGATCAGCCCCAGCATTTT. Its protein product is CASSWGQGDQPQHF.